The TCR beta chain described here comes from a study of a mutant IDH1 vaccine in newly diagnosed glioma. Looking at the study overall: The timing of visit V12 was week 35, and that of visit V13 was week 47.

This CDR3 contains 13 residues. Germline lookup yields CDR1 GTSNPN and CDR2 SVGIG (reference sequence). The junction had 2 bases not matched to a gene; V was cut back by 2 bases and J by 2 bases. Only in-frame clones appear in the TCRdb table, and some are missing; sequencing was by immunoSEQ multiplex PCR. The table shows more than 45,000 clones, with more than 75% occurring only once. Points on this clone: Antigen specificity is unknown.

Stated time point: week 35, safety follow-up. Topical imiquimod was applied with each vaccine dose, which held 300 ug of mutant IDH1 20-mer peptide. The sequences come from PBMCs, collected from a glioma patient whose treatment included an IDH1 peptide vaccine. This clonotype was sampled from a woman in her thirties or forties with glioma. V gene TRBV30 combines with J gene TRBJ2-7; 8 bases are shared with TRBD1. The CDR3 DNA reads TGTGCCTGGAGTAGGGACAGGACCTACGAGCAGTACTTC. This sequence encodes CAWSRDRTYEQYF.